This T cell receptor beta chain derives from a study of OX40 agonist ivuxolimab in advanced cancers. At the level of the study: Ivuxolimab, which is an agonistic anti-OX40 (CD134) antibody, was administered to the patients. While on treatment, patients had intravenous ivuxolimab at 0.01 to 10 mg/kg every 2 weeks. Findings and limits, study-wide: Also present in some nonresponders was a low level of normalized T-cell clonal expansion.

Concerning this clone itself: Its target is unknown.

Excluded were patients having autoimmune disease history or systemic immunosuppression. TCRdb keeps only in-frame clones here, not all; method: immunoSEQ multiplex PCR. Among tens of thousands of clones listed, approximately 86% were seen once. The J segment lost 4 bases and the V segment lost 5 bases, leaving 2 bases of the junction unmatched. Looked up from germline, CDR1 is SGHTA and CDR2 is FQGNSA. CDR3 length equals 14 residues. The TCR comes from an adult with an advanced solid tumor such as melanoma, head and neck, liver or kidney cancer. The material was CD4+ or CD8+ T cells sorted from blood, obtained in a trial of the OX40 agonist ivuxolimab. The chain combines TRBV7-2 with TRBJ1-5; 10 nucleotides agree with TRBD1. CDR3 coding DNA: TGTGCCAGCAGCCGACAGGGGGCAAATCAGCCCCAGCATTTT. The encoded protein is CASSRQGANQPQHF.